A single sample gave rise to the 23 T cell receptor beta chains below, sequenced in a study of T cells in tumors and immune-related adverse events. The table came from immunoSEQ multiplex PCR; TCRdb's copy has only in-frame clones and leaves some out. The data contain roughly 23,000 clones, 90% to 95% of them singletons. The specimen was lymph node tissue, collected from a patient treated with anti-PD-1 therapy. These receptors were taken from a female donor with metastatic renal cell carcinoma.

This clone was observed once. This rearrangement joins TRBV7-9 to TRBJ1-2; a weak D match, TRBD1 (5 bases). Germline V lookup: CDR1 SEHNR, CDR2 FQNEAQ (reference sequence). The CDR3 has 16 amino acids. V was trimmed by 2 bases and J by 3 bases, leaving 16 bases between them. The CDR3, as DNA: TGTGCCAGCAGCTTAAGTTTAGGGCAGGGAGACTATGGCTACACCTTC. Its translation: CASSLSLGQGDYGYTF. Filled out from reference TRBV7-9 and TRBJ1-2, the complete variable domain reads DTGVSQNPRHKITKRGQNVTFRCDPISEHNRLYWYRQTLGQGPEFLTYFQNEAQLEKSRLLSDRFSAERPKGSFSTLEIQRTEQGDSAMYLCASSLSLGQGDYGYTFGSGTRLTVV.

This clone was recorded a few times. The chain combines TRBV19 with TRBJ2-1, with TRBD2 matching over 8 bases. Germline-derived CDR1 and CDR2 are LNHDA and SQIVND (reference sequence). The CDR3 is made up of 16 amino acids. With V trimmed by 7 bases and J by 7 bases, 15 bases remained unmatched. The CDR3 is CASTTYWIAGWNEQFF. CDR3 coding DNA: TGTGCCAGTACCACCTATTGGATAGCGGGGTGGAATGAGCAGTTCTTC.

The count of this clone is one. The rearrangement joins TRBV19 to TRBJ1-5, with D possibly being TRBD1 (5 bases). The CDR3 is 15 residues long. V lost 2 bases, J lost 5 bases, and 13 bases lay in between. Germline V lookup: CDR1 LNHDA, CDR2 SQIVND (reference sequence). CDR3 loop: CASSIPREYHQPQHF. For the CDR3, the DNA is TGTGCCAGTAGTATACCCAGGGAATACCATCAGCCCCAGCATTTT.

J is TRBJ1-1 and V is TRBV18; no clear D gene. Trimming pared 3 bases from V and 1 base from J, leaving 6 bases between. The CDR3 runs 13 residues. From germline, CDR1 is KGHSH and CDR2 LQKENI. CDR3 sequence: CASSPVANTEAFF. The CDR3 DNA reads TGTGCCAGCTCACCTGTAGCGAACACTGAAGCTTTCTTT.

This chain joins TRBV11-2 and TRBJ1-4; D unclear. CDR1 SGHAT and CDR2 FQNNGV come from the germline V gene. The CDR3 contains 12 residues. V was trimmed by 1 base and J by 10 bases, leaving 7 bases between them. This chain's CDR3 is CASSLGGGKLFF. The DNA of the CDR3 is TGTGCCAGCAGCTTAGGTGGTGGAAAACTGTTTTTT.

The rearrangement uses TRBV11-2 and TRBJ2-1; D is possibly TRBD1 (6 bases). The V and J ends lost 6 bases and 4 bases respectively, with 16 bases between them. Germline V gives CDR1 SGHAT, CDR2 FQNNGV. The CDR3 is 15 amino acids. This CDR3 reads CASSFFTGPYNEQFF. CDR3 DNA: TGTGCCAGCAGTTTCTTTACAGGGCCGTACAATGAGCAGTTCTTC.

The chain combines TRBV4-3 with TRBJ1-2, with unresolved D. The V end was cut by 0 bases, the J end by 3 bases, with 5 bases between. Germline V gene sequence: CDR1 LGHNA, CDR2 YSLEER. This CDR3 is built from 13 residues. Here the CDR3 reads CASSQDQDYGYTF. The CDR3 bases are TGCGCCAGCAGCCAAGATCAGGACTATGGCTACACCTTC.

The gene calls are TRBV5-1 and TRBJ2-2; tentative D call: TRBD1 (6 bases). V gave up 7 bases and J gave up 2 bases, with 12 bases separating them. Germline-derived CDR1 and CDR2 are SGHRS and YFSETQ. The CDR3 spans 14 residues. CDR3 amino acids: CASHGTQNTGELFF. The DNA for the CDR3 is TGCGCCAGCCACGGGACACAAAACACCGGGGAGCTGTTTTTT. The full variable domain, with the rest looked up from reference TRBV5-1 and TRBJ2-2, is KAGVTQTPRYLIKTRGQQVTLSCSPISGHRSVSWYQQTPGQGLQFLFEYFSETQRNKGNFPGRFSGRQFSNSRSEMNVSTLELGDSALYLCASHGTQNTGELFFGEGSRLTVL.

The J gene is TRBJ2-2, the V gene TRBV4-1; 11 bases match TRBD2. V shed 4 bases and J 6 bases; nucleotides not matched to a gene: 13. Germline V gene lookup returns CDR1 MGHRA and CDR2 YSYEKL. CDR3 length equals 18 residues. The CDR3 DNA reads TGCGCCAGCAGCCCGCCCTCCGTTATAGCGGGGGGGGCCGGGGAGCTGTTTTTT. Translating it yields CASSPPSVIAGGAGELFF.

This chain connects TRBV19 to TRBJ1-2; D call uncertain. V lost 1 base to trimming and J lost 13 bases, with 13 bases between them. The length of the CDR3 is 12 residues. The germline V gene encodes CDR1 LNHDA and CDR2 SQIVND (reference sequence). The CDR3 region is CASSIVPGKITF. The CDR3 coding sequence is TGTGCCAGTAGTATAGTCCCAGGAAAGATCACCTTC.

The rearrangement links TRBV27 to TRBJ1-1; D gene ambiguous. Per the germline V gene, CDR1 is MNHEY and CDR2 is SMNVEV (reference sequence). Trimming left V 7 bases short and J 3 bases short, with 6 bases between. The CDR3 contains 11 residues. CDR3 nucleotides: TGTGCCAGCAAAGTGGACACTGAAGCTTTCTTT. It specifies CASKVDTEAFF.

The V gene is TRBV5-4, the J gene TRBJ2-5, with 9 bases lining up with TRBD2. Per the germline V gene, CDR1 is SGHNT and CDR2 is YYREEE (reference sequence). The CDR3 consists of 14 residues. Unmatched junction bases numbered 6, after V lost 4 bases and J lost 5 bases. This CDR3 reads CASSPRGGPETQYF. CDR3 in DNA: TGTGCCAGCAGCCCGCGGGGGGGCCCGGAGACCCAGTACTTC.

The chain combines TRBV2 with TRBJ2-7; 7 bases match TRBD1. The CDR3 contains 14 residues. Trimming took 11 bases from V and 4 from J; bases not matched to a gene: 14. CDR1 is SNHLY and CDR2 is FYNNEI in the germline V gene. CDR3 sequence: CAANYPGQNYEQYF. The CDR3 DNA reads as TGTGCCGCCAACTATCCGGGACAGAATTACGAGCAGTACTTC.

The chain has TRBV28 and TRBJ2-1; TRBD2 agrees at 8 bases. The length of the CDR3 is 15 residues. Germline trimming cut 7 bases from V and 8 bases from J; bases unmatched to any gene: 13. In germline, CDR1 is MDHEN, CDR2 SYDVKM. The CDR3, as DNA: TGTGCCAGCACACCCTCCGGGACTAGTTCGGATGAGCAGTTCTTC. Encoded protein: CASTPSGTSSDEQFF.

V gene TRBV5-1 combines with J gene TRBJ2-5, with 13 bases lining up with TRBD2. J was trimmed by 2 bases and V by 0 bases; bases with no gene match: 1. From germline, CDR1 is SGHRS and CDR2 YFSETQ. The CDR3 sequence is 16 residues long. The CDR3 sequence is CASSLVGLAGQETQYF. In DNA form, the CDR3 reads TGCGCCAGCAGCTTGGTGGGACTAGCGGGGCAAGAGACCCAGTACTTC.

In its sample, this clone was seen once. V gene TRBV10-3 combines with J gene TRBJ1-1; TRBD1 matches at 7 bases. The CDR3 spans 12 residues. Germline V gives CDR1 ENHRY, CDR2 SYGVKD. Unmatched junction bases numbered 1, after V lost 6 bases and J lost 3 bases. The CDR3 is CAIRDRDTEAFF. The CDR3 nucleotides are TGTGCCATCAGAGACAGGGACACTGAAGCTTTCTTT.

V is TRBV7-2 and J is TRBJ1-2; D might be TRBD1 (5 bases). The CDR3 has 13 residues. V lost 6 bases, J lost 7 bases, and 15 bases lay in between. Germline values: CDR1 SGHTA, CDR2 FQGNSA. Written as DNA, the CDR3 is TGTGCCAGCAGTTTGACAGCCTCTAGTGGCTACACCTTC. The encoded protein is CASSLTASSGYTF.

V is TRBV9 and J is TRBJ1-4; perhaps TRBD1 as D (6 bases). Trimming removed 4 bases at V and 0 bases at J, with 19 bases between. The CDR3 length is 18 residues. Germline V lookup: CDR1 SGDLS, CDR2 YYNGEE. The chain's CDR3 is CASSPREVQGPTNEKLFF. The CDR3 nucleotides read TGTGCCAGCAGCCCCCGAGAGGTACAGGGCCCAACTAATGAAAAACTGTTTTTT.

This clone has only a few counts. The V call is TRBV12-5, the J call TRBJ1-5; 7 nucleotides agree with TRBD1. Germline V CDR1 and CDR2: LGHNT, FRNRAP. The CDR3 is 17 amino acids. J was trimmed by 0 bases and V by 7 bases; bases with no gene match: 12. CDR3 DNA: TGTGCTAGTGCCAATTCCACAGGGGCCTATAGCAATCAGCCCCAGCATTTT. Residues: CASANSTGAYSNQPQHF.

The V and J genes are TRBV27 and TRBJ2-3; D is ambiguous. This CDR3 spans 14 amino acids. Per the germline V gene, CDR1 is MNHEY and CDR2 is SMNVEV (reference sequence). V gave up 5 bases and J gave up 1 base, with 10 bases separating them. CDR3 sequence (DNA): TGTGCCAGCAGTATATTCGCTCGCACAGATACGCAGTATTTT. Translation gives CASSIFARTDTQYF.

J is TRBJ1-2 and V is TRBV27; maybe TRBD1 (6 bases). CDR3 length: 15 amino acids. Germline-derived CDR1 and CDR2 are MNHEY and SMNVEV (reference sequence). Trimming cost V 4 bases and J 8 bases, with 20 bases left between them. The CDR3 protein is CASSSLQGGGRGYTF. In DNA form, the CDR3 reads TGTGCCAGCAGTTCCCTCCAGGGAGGGGGGCGAGGCTACACCTTC.

This chain joins TRBV27 and TRBJ1-2; D unclear. Germline V gene data show CDR1 as MNHEY and CDR2 as SMNVEV (reference sequence). V gave up 3 bases and J gave up 4 bases, with 12 bases separating them. The CDR3 is 14 amino acids. The CDR3 DNA reads as TGTGCCAGCAGTTTGACCTACCGGAGCTATGGCTACACCTTC. This codes for CASSLTYRSYGYTF.

The count of this clone is one. The genes are TRBV9 and TRBJ1-5; TRBD1 might be the D (6 bases). The length of the CDR3 is 15 residues. The germline gives CDR1 SGDLS, CDR2 YYNGEE. The ends were cut back, 4 bases at V and 5 bases at J, with 16 bases in the middle. CDR3 loop: CASSNLQGLDQPQHF. CDR3 in DNA: TGTGCCAGCAGCAATCTCCAGGGGTTAGATCAGCCCCAGCATTTT. The full variable domain, completed using reference TRBV9 and TRBJ1-5, is DSGVTQTPKHLITATGQRVTLRCSPRSGDLSVYWYQQSLDQGLQFLIQYYNGEERAKGNILERFSAQQFPDLHSELNLSSLELGDSALYFCASSNLQGLDQPQHFGDGTRLSIL.